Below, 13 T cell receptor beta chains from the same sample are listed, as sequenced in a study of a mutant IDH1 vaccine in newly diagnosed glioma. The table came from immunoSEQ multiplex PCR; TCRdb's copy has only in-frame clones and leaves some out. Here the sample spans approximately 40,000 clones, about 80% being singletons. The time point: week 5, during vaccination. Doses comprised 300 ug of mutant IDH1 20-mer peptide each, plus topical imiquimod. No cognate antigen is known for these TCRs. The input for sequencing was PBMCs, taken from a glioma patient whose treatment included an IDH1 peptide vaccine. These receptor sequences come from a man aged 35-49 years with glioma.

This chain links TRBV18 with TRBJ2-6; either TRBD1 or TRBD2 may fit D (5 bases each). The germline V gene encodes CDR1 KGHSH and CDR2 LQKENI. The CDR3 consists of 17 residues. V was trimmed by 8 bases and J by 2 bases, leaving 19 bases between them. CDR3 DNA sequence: TGTGCCAGCCTTCGGGACCCCGGTCCCCCTGGGGCCAACGTCCTGACTTTC. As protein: CASLRDPGPPGANVLTF.

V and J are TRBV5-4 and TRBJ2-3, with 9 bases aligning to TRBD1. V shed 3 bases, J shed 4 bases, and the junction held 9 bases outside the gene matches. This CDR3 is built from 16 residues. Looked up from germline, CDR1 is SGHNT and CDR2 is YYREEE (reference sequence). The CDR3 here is CASSSTGTGTADTQYF. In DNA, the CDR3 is TGTGCCAGCAGCTCAACGGGGACAGGGACGGCAGATACGCAGTATTTT.

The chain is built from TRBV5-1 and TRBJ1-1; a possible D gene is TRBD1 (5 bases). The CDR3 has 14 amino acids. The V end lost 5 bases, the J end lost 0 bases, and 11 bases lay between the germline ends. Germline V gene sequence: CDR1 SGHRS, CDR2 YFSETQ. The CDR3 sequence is CASSSRQMNTEAFF. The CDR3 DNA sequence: TGCGCCAGCAGTTCCCGACAGATGAACACTGAAGCTTTCTTT. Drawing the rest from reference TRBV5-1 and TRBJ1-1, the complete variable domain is KAGVTQTPRYLIKTRGQQVTLSCSPISGHRSVSWYQQTPGQGLQFLFEYFSETQRNKGNFPGRFSGRQFSNSRSEMNVSTLELGDSALYLCASSSRQMNTEAFFGQGTRLTVV.

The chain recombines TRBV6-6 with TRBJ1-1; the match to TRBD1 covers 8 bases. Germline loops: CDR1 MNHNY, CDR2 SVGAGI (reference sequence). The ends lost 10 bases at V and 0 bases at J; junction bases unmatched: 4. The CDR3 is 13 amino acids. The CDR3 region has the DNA TGTGCCACAGGGACAGGCATGAACACTGAAGCTTTCTTT. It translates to CATGTGMNTEAFF.

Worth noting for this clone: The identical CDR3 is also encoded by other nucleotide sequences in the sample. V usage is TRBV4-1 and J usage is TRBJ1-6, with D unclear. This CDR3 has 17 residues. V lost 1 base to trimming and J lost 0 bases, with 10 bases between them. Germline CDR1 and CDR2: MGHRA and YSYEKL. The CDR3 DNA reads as TGCGCCAGCAGCCAAGGGGCTGGGAGCTCCTATAATTCACCCCTCCACTTT. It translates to CASSQGAGSSYNSPLHF.

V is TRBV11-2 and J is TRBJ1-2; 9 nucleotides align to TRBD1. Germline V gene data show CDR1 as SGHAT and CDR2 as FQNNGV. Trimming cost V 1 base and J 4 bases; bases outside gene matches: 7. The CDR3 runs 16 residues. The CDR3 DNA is TGTGCCAGCAGCTTAGGGAGGACAGGGGCGATCTATGGCTACACCTTC. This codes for CASSLGRTGAIYGYTF.

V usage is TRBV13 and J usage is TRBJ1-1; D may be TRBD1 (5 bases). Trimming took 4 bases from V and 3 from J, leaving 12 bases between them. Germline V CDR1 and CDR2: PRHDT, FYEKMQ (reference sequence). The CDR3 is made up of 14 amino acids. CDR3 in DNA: TGTGCCAGCAGCTCCCCGTCGGGGGACACTGAAGCTTTCTTT. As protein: CASSSPSGDTEAFF.

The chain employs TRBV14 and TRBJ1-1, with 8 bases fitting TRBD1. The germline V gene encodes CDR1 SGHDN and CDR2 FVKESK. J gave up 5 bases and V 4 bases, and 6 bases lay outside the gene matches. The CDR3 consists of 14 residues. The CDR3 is CASSPINRGTEAFF. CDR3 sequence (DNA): TGTGCCAGCAGCCCCATCAACAGGGGGACTGAAGCTTTCTTT.

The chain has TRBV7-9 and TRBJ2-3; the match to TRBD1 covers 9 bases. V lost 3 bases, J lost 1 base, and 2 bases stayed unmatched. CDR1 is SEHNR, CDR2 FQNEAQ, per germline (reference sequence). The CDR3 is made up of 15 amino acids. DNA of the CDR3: TGTGCCAGCAGCTTTGGGGACAGGGGCACAGATACGCAGTATTTT. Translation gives CASSFGDRGTDTQYF.

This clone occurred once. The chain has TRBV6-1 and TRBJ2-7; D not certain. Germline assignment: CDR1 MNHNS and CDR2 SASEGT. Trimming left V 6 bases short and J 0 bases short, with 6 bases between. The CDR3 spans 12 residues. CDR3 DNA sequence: TGTGCCAGCAGCCCCCGCTCCTACGAGCAGTACTTC. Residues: CASSPRSYEQYF.

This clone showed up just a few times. The CDR3 nucleotides read TGTGCCAGCAGTTACAACCCGCTGAACACTGAAGCTTTCTTT. This encodes CASSYNPLNTEAFF. The V and J genes are TRBV6-6 and TRBJ1-1; D remains unclear. The V end lost 2 bases, the J end lost 0 bases, and 7 bases lay between the germline ends. Per the germline V gene, CDR1 is MNHNY and CDR2 is SVGAGI (reference sequence). The CDR3 runs 14 residues.

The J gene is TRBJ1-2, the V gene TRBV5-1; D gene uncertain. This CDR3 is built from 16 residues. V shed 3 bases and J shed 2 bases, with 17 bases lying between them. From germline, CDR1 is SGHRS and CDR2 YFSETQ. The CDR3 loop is CASSYSLAGTNYGYTF. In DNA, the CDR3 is TGCGCCAGCAGCTATTCCTTGGCGGGAACAAACTATGGCTACACCTTC.

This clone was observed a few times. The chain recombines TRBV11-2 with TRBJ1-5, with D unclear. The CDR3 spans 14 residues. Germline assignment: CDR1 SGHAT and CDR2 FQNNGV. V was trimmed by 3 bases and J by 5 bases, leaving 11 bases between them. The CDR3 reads CASSFTGRDQPQHF. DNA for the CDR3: TGTGCCAGCAGCTTTACGGGAAGAGATCAGCCCCAGCATTTT.